This T cell receptor beta chain was profiled in a study of T cell responses to AZD1222 COVID-19 vaccine (dated by TCRdb to the early 2020s). In the study overall: TCR sequencing covered about 230 trial participants: 200 to 220 given two doses of AZD1222 and approximately 26 given two doses of MenACWY control vaccine. Trial participants were enrolled into age subgroups of 18-55, 56-69 and 70-plus years, which contained 148, 28 and 57 TCR-sequenced participants, respectively. On the study overall, not on this receptor specifically: Reportedly, close to half of the unique spike-specific TCRs recognized epitopes lying outside the regions that are mutated in the B.1.351 and B.1.1.7 variants. The whole spike protein was spanned by vaccine-associated CD4 TCRs, and dominant responses were seen in regions 160-218 and 743-854. No day 14 peak-response samples were available, so repertoires were characterized only after the peak T cell response. Most participants were white British and females outnumbered males, and the authors suggested that clonal diversity may have been underestimated. In the small 56-69-year group, the increase in depth fell short of significance, most likely because of low power. After two AZD1222 doses, both the breadth and the depth of spike-specific TCRs were significantly higher than at day 0 and than in MenACWY recipients. Conclusions about previously exposed vaccinees are limited, since just six AZD1222 recipients were seropositive for SARS-CoV-2 at baseline.

Per the germline V gene, LGHNA is the CDR1 and YSLEER is the CDR2. Trimming removed 4 bases from V and 3 bases from J, leaving 7 bases between the germline ends. The CDR3 covers 13 residues, taking in both the cysteine and the phenylalanine. The DNA shown is the 39-base CDR3, in frame from base 1. In regard to this clone: No cognate antigen has been identified for it. Base qualities are not at hand, and no much larger clone is one base apart.

The CDR3 regions of human TCRbeta chains were analyzed by immunosequencing. The paper's processing steps were these. TCRs in the repertoires were matched against a reference library of SARS-CoV-2-specific TCRs that had been generated with the MIRA antigen-specificity platform. Breadth meant the fraction of unique TCRs that were SARS-CoV-2-associated, whereas depth meant the fraction of total T cells that were SARS-CoV-2-associated. Using the MIRA data, each spike-specific TCR was assigned both to the spike region to which the TCR was reactive and to a CD4 or CD8 class. Log10-transformed breadth and depth values were compared by one-way ANOVA with Sidak's multiple comparisons tests. The source is immuneACCESS, and TCRdb retained only in-frame sequences with V and J called. Part of the clones is not carried over; for the studies checked, unresolved V genes explain less than half of this, and the remainder is unexplained. V, J and clone size are taken as reported in that table, and D and trimming were inferred from the DNA itself. Within this sample are 100,000 to 150,000 clones, with about 91% of them counted one time only. The leading ten clones occupy 1.5% to 2% of the sample.

Read against the paper, the sample's time point label means: about 28 days (+/-7) after the second vaccine dose. AZD1222 recipients with second doses at about 4 weeks or about 12 weeks were pooled, because spike-specific TCR depth and breadth did not differ between schedules. Vaccinee samples came from UK trials COV001 and COV002, including a single-blind randomized controlled phase 2/3 trial of AZD1222 (ChAdOx1 nCoV-19) in healthy adults. Trial participant PBMC samples were collected at day 0 and day 28 after the second dose for TCRbeta chain sequencing. The sample here was peripheral blood, taken 28 days after the second AZD1222 dose. The origin of this receptor is an adult who received the AZD1222 COVID-19 vaccine. The rearranged chain carries TRBV4-3 and TRBJ1-3; the D gene is unclear. CDR3 protein: CASSPNRGNTIYF. The DNA sequence follows: TGCGCCAGCAGCCCAAACCGTGGAAACACCATATATTTT.